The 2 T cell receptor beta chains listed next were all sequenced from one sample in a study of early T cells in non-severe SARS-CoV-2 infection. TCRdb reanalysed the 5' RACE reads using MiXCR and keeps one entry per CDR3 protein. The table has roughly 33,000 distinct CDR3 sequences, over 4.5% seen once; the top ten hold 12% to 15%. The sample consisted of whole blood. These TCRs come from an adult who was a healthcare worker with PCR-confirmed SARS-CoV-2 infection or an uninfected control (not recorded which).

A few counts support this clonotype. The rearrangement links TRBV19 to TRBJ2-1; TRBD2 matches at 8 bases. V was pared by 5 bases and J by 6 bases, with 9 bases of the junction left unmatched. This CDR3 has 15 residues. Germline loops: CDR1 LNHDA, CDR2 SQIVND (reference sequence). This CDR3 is CASSSLGLVANEQFF. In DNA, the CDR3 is TGTGCCAGTAGTTCCTTGGGACTAGTGGCCAATGAGCAGTTCTTC. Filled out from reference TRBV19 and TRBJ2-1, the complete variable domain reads DGGITQSPKYLFRKEGQNVTLSCEQNLNHDAMYWYRQDPGQGLRLIYYSQIVNDFQKGDIAEGYSVSREKKESFPLTVTSAQKNPTAFYLCASSSLGLVANEQFFGPGTRLTVL.

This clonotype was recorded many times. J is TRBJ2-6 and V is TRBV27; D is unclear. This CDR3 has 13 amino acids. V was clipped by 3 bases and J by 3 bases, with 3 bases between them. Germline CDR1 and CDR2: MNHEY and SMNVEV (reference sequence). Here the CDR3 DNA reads TGTGCCAGCAGTTTTGGTGGGGCCAACGTCCTGACTTTC. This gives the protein CASSFGGANVLTF. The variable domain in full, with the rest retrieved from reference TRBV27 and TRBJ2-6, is EAQVTQNPRYLITVTGKKLTVTCSQNMNHEYMSWYRQDPGLGLRQIYYSMNVEVTDKGDVPEGYKVSRKEKRNFPLILESPSPNQTSLYFCASSFGGANVLTFGAGSRLTVL.